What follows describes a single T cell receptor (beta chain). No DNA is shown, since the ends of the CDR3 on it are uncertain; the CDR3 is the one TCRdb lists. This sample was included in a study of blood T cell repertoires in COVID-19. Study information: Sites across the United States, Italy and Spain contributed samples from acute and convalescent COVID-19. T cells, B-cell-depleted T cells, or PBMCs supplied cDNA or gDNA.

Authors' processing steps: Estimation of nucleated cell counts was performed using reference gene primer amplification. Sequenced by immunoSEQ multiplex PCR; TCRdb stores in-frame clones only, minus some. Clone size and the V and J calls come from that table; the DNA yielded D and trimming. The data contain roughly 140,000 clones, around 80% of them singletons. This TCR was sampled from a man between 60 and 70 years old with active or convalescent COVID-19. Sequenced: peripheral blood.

This CDR3 is CASSLFLSLRDSLTDTQYF. The V and J genes are TRBV28 and TRBJ2-3; whether TRBD2, the table's D call, matches the DNA was not checked. The CDR3 has 19 residues if both end residues are counted. Germline CDR1 reads MDHEN; CDR2 reads SYDVKM.